This T cell receptor (beta chain) was recovered during a study of T cells after yellow fever vaccination. For the study at large: The fractions with low cell numbers were processed using SMART-Seq v4 Ultra Low Input. Points from the study as a whole: Once the booster was given, most primary-vaccination clones reappeared, at about 95% for CD4 and over 85% for CD8. A weaker but faster secondary response was observed, peaking on day 5 versus 15.

Notes on this clonotype: Its specificity is not known.

Via MiXCR, TCRdb re-called the 5' RACE reads, giving one row per CDR3 protein. Among about 120,000 distinct CDR3 sequences listed, about 16% were seen once. Sample: CD8+ T cells sorted from PBMCs, taken 5 days after the yellow fever booster vaccination. The TCR originated in a man younger than 35 who received the YFV17D yellow fever vaccine.

This CDR3 is CASSKGSSYEQYF. Written as DNA, the CDR3 is TGTGCCAGTAGTAAAGGTAGCTCCTACGAGCAGTACTTC. This chain links TRBV19 with TRBJ2-7, with D hard to call. In germline, CDR1 is LNHDA, CDR2 SQIVND (reference sequence). The CDR3 is 13 amino acids. Trimming shortened V by 4 bases and J by 0 bases, and 7 bases separated the two germline ends.